The sample holds a few counts of the clone carrying this TCR beta chain. This sample is drawn from a study of OX40 agonist ivuxolimab in advanced cancers. Produced via immunoSEQ multiplex PCR; TCRdb's table is partial and in-frame only. This table has around 60,000 clones, about nine tenths appearing once. The germline CDR1 and CDR2 sequences are SGHNT and YYREEE (reference sequence). CDR3 length: 14 residues. Trimming removed 0 bases from V and 8 bases from J, with 12 bases in between. The material was CD4+ or CD8+ T cells sorted from blood, obtained in a trial of the OX40 agonist ivuxolimab. This chain uses TRBV5-4 with TRBJ2-1; D ambiguous. The clonotype originates from an adult with an advanced solid tumor such as melanoma, head and neck, liver or kidney cancer. CDR3 sequence (DNA): TGTGCCAGCAGCTTGGATGGGATCCCCCATGAGCAGTTCTTC. It yields the protein CASSLDGIPHEQFF. The full variable domain, rest sourced from reference TRBV5-4 and TRBJ2-1, is ETGVTQSPTHLIKTRGQQVTLRCSSQSGHNTVSWYQQALGQGPQFIFQYYREEENGRGNFPPRFSGLQFPNYSSELNVNALELDDSALYLCASSLDGIPHEQFFGPGTRLTVL.